This TCR delta chain was found in a study of gamma-delta T cells after stem cell transplantation. This CDR3 has 15 residues. With 4 bases clipped from V and 8 bases from J, the junction kept 9 bases outside the gene matches. Germline V lookup: CDR1 GEAIGNYY, CDR2 EKD. TCRdb repeated clone calling on the RT-PCR reads with CATT. The profile shows about 4,600 delta-chain clones, more than 1.5% of them singletons. V is TRDV2 and J is TRDJ1, with 13 bases identical to TRDD3. Sequencing was carried out using gamma-delta T cells. The receptor was isolated from a human donor. It is not recorded whose cells these are; they may come from a transplant donor. CDR3 coding DNA: TGTGCCTGTGATACCGTACTGGGGGATACGGAGAAACTCATCTTT. Amino acid sequence: CACDTVLGDTEKLIF.